A single sample is the source of the 27 T cell receptor beta chains below, sequenced in a study of T cell repertoires in cytomegalovirus infection. TCRdb ran MiXCR on the reads and lists one entry per CDR3 protein. The sample includes 150,000 to 200,000 distinct CDR3 sequences, roughly 14% of them seen just once. Source material: PBMCs. These TCRs come from a human donor in good health (CMV status not recorded). Some clones in this sample may be carry-over from other donors' samples.

This clonotype was detected ten times or more. V gene TRBV7-6 combines with J gene TRBJ2-1; 7 nucleotides match TRBD2. Trimming cost V 1 base and J 4 bases; bases outside gene matches: 7. CDR1 is SGHVS, CDR2 FNYEAQ, per germline. The CDR3 covers 16 residues. Here the CDR3 reads CASSLGGGRGYNEQFF. The CDR3 nucleotides read TGTGCCAGCAGCTTAGGAGGCGGGCGGGGGTACAATGAGCAGTTCTTC.

A few counts support this clonotype. The chain has TRBV7-9 and TRBJ1-5; a possible D gene is TRBD1 (5 bases). CDR1 and CDR2 (germline): SEHNR, FQNEAQ (reference sequence). CDR3 length: 12 amino acids. V shed 7 bases and J shed 9 bases, with 13 bases lying between them. In DNA form, the CDR3 reads TGTGCCAGCACCTCAGGGACGGGGCCCCAGCATTTT. Its translation is CASTSGTGPQHF. Variable domain in full (rest from reference TRBV7-9 and TRBJ1-5): DTGVSQNPRHKITKRGQNVTFRCDPISEHNRLYWYRQTLGQGPEFLTYFQNEAQLEKSRLLSDRFSAERPKGSFSTLEIQRTEQGDSAMYLCASTSGTGPQHFGDGTRLSIL.

This clonotype occurred many times. The chain carries TRBV7-2 and TRBJ1-4; D may be TRBD1 (5 bases). The V and J ends lost 0 bases and 5 bases respectively, with 16 bases between them. Germline V gene data show CDR1 as SGHTA and CDR2 as FQGNSA. The CDR3 spans 17 residues. CDR3 sequence: CASSLAPGGPANEKLFF. CDR3 nucleotides: TGTGCCAGCAGCTTAGCGCCGGGGGGTCCTGCGAATGAAAAACTGTTTTTT.

This clonotype was found a few times. The chain has TRBV25-1 and TRBJ2-2; 8 bases map to TRBD1. CDR1 MGHDK and CDR2 SYGVNS come from the germline V gene. The CDR3 loop spans 17 amino acids. J lost 4 bases, V lost 2 bases, and 9 bases had no gene match. This CDR3 reads CASSEVGRGRVTGELFF. DNA for the CDR3: TGTGCCAGCAGTGAAGTCGGCAGGGGGCGCGTCACCGGGGAGCTGTTTTTT.

In this sample, this clonotype turned up many times. CDR3 loop: CSVVPGQGPNIYGYTF. CDR3 bases: TGCAGCGTCGTCCCGGGACAGGGGCCGAACATCTATGGCTACACCTTC. The gene calls are TRBV29-1 and TRBJ1-2; 10 bases agree with TRBD1. J gave up 4 bases and V 6 bases, and 14 bases lay outside the gene matches. Germline V gene sequence: CDR1 SQVTM, CDR2 ANQGSEA. The CDR3 runs to 16 residues.

Details on this clonotype: Germline is not matched at one junction end, which may reflect a read error. The rearrangement uses TRBV7-3 and TRBJ2-6, with D perhaps being TRBD1 or TRBD2 (7 bases each). CDR1 and CDR2 (germline): SGHTA, FQGTGA. The CDR3 is 18 residues long. The DNA for the CDR3 is TGTGCCAGCAGCTTAACCCAGGGGGGGTTCTCTGGGGTCAACGTCCTGACTTTC. This encodes CASSLTQGGFSGVNVLTF.

This clonotype was found a few times. The CDR3 reads CATCSQTVNEKLFF. The DNA of the CDR3 is TGTGCCACCTGCTCTCAGACTGTTAATGAAAAACTGTTTTTT. The gene calls are TRBV15 and TRBJ1-4, with D uncertain. The CDR3 consists of 14 residues. From germline, CDR1 is LNHNV and CDR2 YYDKDF (reference sequence). V was trimmed by 8 bases and J by 4 bases, leaving 14 bases between them.

The chain has TRBV27 and TRBJ2-3; D gene unclear. The CDR3 has 15 amino acids. Trimming left V 5 bases short and J 4 bases short, with 16 bases between. The germline CDR1 and CDR2 sequences are MNHEY and SMNVEV (reference sequence). CDR3 coding DNA: TGTGCCAGCAGTCCCGGTGGGGTCCCGGCAGATACGCAGTATTTT. It codes for CASSPGGVPADTQYF.

This clonotype was seen at least ten times. The genes are TRBV12-3 or TRBV12-4 and TRBJ2-3; D is unclear. This CDR3 region has 13 residues. Trimming removed 3 bases at V and 2 bases at J, with 6 bases between. CDR3 region: CASSFRATDTQYF. CDR3 nucleotides: TGTGCCAGCAGTTTCCGGGCCACAGATACGCAGTATTTT.

This clonotype appeared many times. The chain uses TRBV29-1 and TRBJ2-6; D unresolved. In germline, CDR1 is SQVTM, CDR2 ANQGSEA. V was trimmed by 5 bases and J by 0 bases, leaving 11 bases between them. The CDR3 extends over 15 amino acids. CDR3 protein: CSVTFSVSGANVLTF. DNA of the CDR3: TGCAGCGTTACCTTCTCCGTCTCTGGGGCCAACGTCCTGACTTTC. The full variable domain, rest sourced from reference TRBV29-1 and TRBJ2-6, is SAVISQKPSRDICQRGTSLTIQCQVDSQVTMMFWYRQQPGQSLTLIATANQGSEATYESGFVIDKFPISRPNLTFSTLTVSNMSPEDSSIYLCSVTFSVSGANVLTFGAGSRLTVL.

V usage is TRBV7-8 and J usage is TRBJ1-2, with 7 bases that match TRBD1. V lost 5 bases to trimming and J lost 8 bases; unmatched junction nucleotides: 11. The CDR3 spans 14 residues. CDR1 is SGHVS, CDR2 FQNEAQ, per germline. The CDR3 nucleotides are TGTGCCAGCAGCCCCCATTCAGGGGGAGAGGGCTACACCTTC. Its translation: CASSPHSGGEGYTF.

This clonotype turned up a few times. V usage is TRBV6-2 or TRBV6-3 and J usage is TRBJ1-2, with TRBD1 matching over 10 bases. The CDR3 spans 15 residues. CDR1 MNHEY and CDR2 SVGEGT come from the germline V gene. J lost 8 bases, V lost 2 bases, and 8 bases had no gene match. In DNA, the CDR3 is TGTGCCAGCAGTTACCCCGGGACAGGGGCGAGAGGCTACACCTTC. Its translation is CASSYPGTGARGYTF.

This clonotype was seen ten or more times. This chain uses TRBV7-2 with TRBJ1-5; unclear D gene. Trimming took 3 bases from V and 2 from J, leaving 8 bases between them. The CDR3 is 14 amino acids. Germline CDR1 and CDR2: SGHTA and FQGNSA. CDR3 DNA sequence: TGTGCCAGCAGCTTCCGGGTAGGCAATCAGCCCCAGCATTTT. Translation gives CASSFRVGNQPQHF. Full variable domain (outside the CDR3, taken from reference TRBV7-2 and TRBJ1-5): GAGVSQSPSNKVTEKGKDVELRCDPISGHTALYWYRQSLGQGLEFLIYFQGNSAPDKSGLPSDRFSAERTGGSVSTLTIQRTQQEDSAVYLCASSFRVGNQPQHFGDGTRLSIL.

This clonotype has a count of ten or more. The chain couples TRBV7-2 to TRBJ2-1, with 7 bases fitting TRBD2. The CDR3 extends over 14 amino acids. CDR1 and CDR2 from the germline V gene are SGHTA and FQGNSA. The trim removed 5 bases at V and 8 bases at J, leaving 9 bases unmatched. The CDR3 sequence: CASSLGGRVDEQFF. DNA of the CDR3: TGTGCCAGCAGCCTGGGGGGGAGAGTCGATGAGCAGTTCTTC.

A note on this clonotype: A much larger clone lies a single base off, so this may be a read error. No conserved phenylalanine or tryptophan is present at the end of the CDR3, so a read error is the likely explanation. The V and J genes are TRBV12-3 or TRBV12-4 and TRBJ1-5; TRBD1 matches 8 bases. The CDR3 sequence is 15 residues long. J lost 6 bases, V lost 5 bases, and 9 bases had no gene match. The CDR3 DNA reads TGTGCCAGCAGTCCTCGGGCAGGGGGCAGTCAGCCCCAGCATGTT. This encodes CASSPRAGGSQPQHV.

Concerning this clonotype: This may stem from a read error, because a much larger clone lies one nucleotide away. Because it lacks the conserved phenylalanine or tryptophan at the end, this CDR3 is likely a read error. The V gene is TRBV5-1, the J gene TRBJ2-6; 8 nucleotides align to TRBD1. The V and J ends lost 2 bases and 2 bases, in that order; junction bases with no gene match: 3. Germline V CDR1 and CDR2: SGHRS, YFSETQ. The CDR3 has 16 amino acids. This CDR3 is CASSFRGRTGANVLTV. The CDR3 DNA reads TGCGCCAGCAGCTTCAGGGGGCGGACTGGGGCCAACGTCCTGACTGTC.

This clonotype was detected a few times. This chain links TRBV14 with TRBJ2-3; a possible D gene is TRBD1 (5 bases). Germline CDR1 SGHDN, CDR2 FVKESK. CDR3 size: 15 residues. The V and J ends lost 0 bases and 6 bases respectively, with 13 bases between them. CDR3 sequence: CASSQDRAKGDTQYF. CDR3 DNA: TGTGCCAGCAGCCAAGATCGGGCCAAGGGGGATACGCAGTATTTT.

This clonotype was observed many times. V gene TRBV4-2 combines with J gene TRBJ2-2, with D uncertain. In germline, CDR1 is LGHNA, CDR2 YNFKEQ. There are 14 residues in the CDR3. The V and J ends lost 3 bases and 4 bases respectively, with 9 bases between them. CDR3 protein: CASSHGIATGELFF. As DNA, the CDR3 is TGTGCCAGCAGCCATGGGATAGCCACCGGGGAGCTGTTTTTT.

The chain has TRBV19 and TRBJ2-7, with D tentatively TRBD2 (7 bases). The CDR3 extends over 14 amino acids. Trimming took 9 bases from V and 2 from J, leaving 17 bases between them. Germline V lookup: CDR1 LNHDA, CDR2 SQIVND (reference sequence). CDR3 protein: CARMGGQLAYEQYF. In DNA, the CDR3 is TGTGCCAGGATGGGGGGGCAGCTCGCCTACGAGCAGTACTTC.

The rearrangement joins TRBV7-9 to TRBJ1-1; D gene uncertain. The length of the CDR3 is 15 residues. Trimming took 3 bases from V and 1 from J, leaving 12 bases between them. CDR1 SEHNR and CDR2 FQNEAQ come from the germline V gene (reference sequence). CDR3 amino acids: CASSFLPPGNTEAFF. The CDR3 DNA is TGTGCCAGCAGCTTCCTTCCCCCGGGGAACACTGAAGCTTTCTTT.

This clonotype appeared a few times. The chain combines TRBV7-9 with TRBJ2-7; D possibly uses TRBD1 or TRBD2 (7 bases each). The CDR3 spans 14 residues. CDR1 is SEHNR, CDR2 FQNEAQ, per germline (reference sequence). The V gene lost 4 bases and the J gene lost 5 bases, with 15 bases spanning the gap. This chain's CDR3 is CASSSETGRDEQYF. The CDR3, as DNA: TGTGCCAGCAGCTCGGAGACAGGGAGGGACGAGCAGTACTTC.

The sample holds a few counts of this clonotype. The rearrangement uses TRBV29-1 and TRBJ2-7; maybe TRBD2 (5 bases). Germline V gene sequence: CDR1 SQVTM, CDR2 ANQGSEA. The CDR3 consists of 12 residues. V lost 4 bases, J lost 6 bases, and 13 bases lay in between. The CDR3 sequence is CSVGPGYLEQYF. The CDR3 nucleotides are TGCAGCGTTGGTCCGGGATACCTCGAGCAGTACTTC.

The chain uses TRBV6-2 or TRBV6-3 and TRBJ2-7; D remains unclear. Per germline, CDR1 MNHEY and CDR2 SVGEGT. With 4 bases removed from V and 4 bases from J, the gap between germline ends came to 8 bases. The CDR3 is 12 residues long. CDR3 DNA sequence: TGTGCCAGCAGTTTGGACGCTTACGAGCAGTACTTC. The encoded protein is CASSLDAYEQYF.

This clonotype was recorded at least ten times. The chain employs TRBV5-6 and TRBJ1-3; no clear D gene. Germline V gene lookup returns CDR1 SGHDT and CDR2 YYEEEE. Trimming pared 4 bases from V and 2 bases from J, leaving 10 bases between. The CDR3 is made up of 14 amino acids. CDR3: CASSRRDPGNTIYF. The CDR3, as DNA: TGTGCCAGCAGCCGACGAGACCCTGGAAACACCATATATTTT. The full variable domain, rest sourced from reference TRBV5-6 and TRBJ1-3, is DAGVTQSPTHLIKTRGQQVTLRCSPKSGHDTVSWYQQALGQGPQFIFQYYEEEERQRGNFPDRFSGHQFPNYSSELNVNALLLGDSALYLCASSRRDPGNTIYFGEGSWLTVV.

In its sample, this clonotype was seen a few times. The rearrangement links TRBV20-1 to TRBJ1-4, with 7 bases aligning to TRBD1. The CDR3 spans 14 residues. Germline V CDR1 and CDR2: DFQATT, SNEGSKA (reference sequence). V shed 6 bases, J shed 5 bases, and the junction held 9 bases outside the gene matches. The CDR3 nucleotides read TGCAGTGCACCCAGACAGGGCGAGAATGAAAAACTGTTTTTT. Protein sequence: CSAPRQGENEKLFF.

This clonotype has a count of ten or more. The chain employs TRBV11-2 and TRBJ2-7; D is unclear. The V and J ends lost 5 bases and 0 bases respectively, with 11 bases between them. Looked up from germline, CDR1 is SGHAT and CDR2 is FQNNGV. This CDR3 is built from 14 residues. The CDR3 DNA reads as TGTGCCAGCAGCAGAGACCTCCCCTCCTACGAGCAGTACTTC. Translated: CASSRDLPSYEQYF.

There are many counts of this clonotype. CDR3 loop: CASSLGGRPADTQYF. The CDR3 DNA reads as TGTGCCAGCAGCTTAGGCGGGAGGCCTGCAGATACGCAGTATTTT. The chain has TRBV7-2 and TRBJ2-3; 8 bases fit TRBD2. The CDR3 consists of 15 residues. The V gene end was trimmed by 1 base and the J gene end by 4 bases; junction bases not matched to a gene: 4. CDR1 SGHTA and CDR2 FQGNSA come from the germline V gene.